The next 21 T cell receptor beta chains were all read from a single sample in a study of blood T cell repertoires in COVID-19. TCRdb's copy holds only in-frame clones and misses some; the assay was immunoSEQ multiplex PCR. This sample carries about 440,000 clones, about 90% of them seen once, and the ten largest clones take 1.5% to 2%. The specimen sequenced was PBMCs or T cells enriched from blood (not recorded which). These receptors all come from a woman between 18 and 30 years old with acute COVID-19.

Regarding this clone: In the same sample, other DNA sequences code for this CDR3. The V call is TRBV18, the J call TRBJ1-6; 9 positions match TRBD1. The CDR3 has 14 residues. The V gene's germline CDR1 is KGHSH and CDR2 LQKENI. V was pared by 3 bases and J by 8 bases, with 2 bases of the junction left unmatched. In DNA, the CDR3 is TGTGCCAGCTCACCCAGGACAGGGGATTCACCCCTCCACTTT. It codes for CASSPRTGDSPLHF.

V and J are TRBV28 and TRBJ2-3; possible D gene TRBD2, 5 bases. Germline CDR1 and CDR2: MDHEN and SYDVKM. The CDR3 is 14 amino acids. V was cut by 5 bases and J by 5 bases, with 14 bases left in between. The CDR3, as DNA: TGTGCCAGCAGTATAGTGTTTGCGGGAGATACGCAGTATTTT. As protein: CASSIVFAGDTQYF.

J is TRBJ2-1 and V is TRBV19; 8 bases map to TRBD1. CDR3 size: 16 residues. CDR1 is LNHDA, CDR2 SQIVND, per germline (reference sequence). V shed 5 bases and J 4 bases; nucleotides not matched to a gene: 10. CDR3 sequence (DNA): TGTGCCAGTAGTCGATCCCAGGGACAGGCATACAATGAGCAGTTCTTC. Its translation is CASSRSQGQAYNEQFF.

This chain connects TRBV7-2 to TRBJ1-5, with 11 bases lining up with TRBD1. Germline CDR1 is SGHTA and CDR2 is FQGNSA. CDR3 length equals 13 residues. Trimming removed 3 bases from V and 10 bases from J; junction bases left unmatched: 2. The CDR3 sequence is CASSLDRGPPQHF. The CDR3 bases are TGTGCCAGCAGCTTGGACAGGGGGCCACCCCAGCATTTT.

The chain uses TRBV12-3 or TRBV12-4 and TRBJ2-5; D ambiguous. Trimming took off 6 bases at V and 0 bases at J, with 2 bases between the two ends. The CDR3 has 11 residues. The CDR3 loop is CASSNQETQYF. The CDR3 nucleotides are TGTGCCAGCAGCAACCAAGAGACCCAGTACTTC.

CDR3 sequence: CASSRGQGNEKLFF. In DNA, the CDR3 is TGTGCCAGCAGCCGCGGACAGGGTAATGAAAAACTGTTTTTT. V is TRBV13 and J is TRBJ1-4; the match to TRBD1 covers 8 bases. CDR1 and CDR2 (germline): PRHDT, FYEKMQ (reference sequence). The CDR3 loop spans 14 amino acids. V was pared by 5 bases and J by 4 bases, with 3 bases of the junction left unmatched.

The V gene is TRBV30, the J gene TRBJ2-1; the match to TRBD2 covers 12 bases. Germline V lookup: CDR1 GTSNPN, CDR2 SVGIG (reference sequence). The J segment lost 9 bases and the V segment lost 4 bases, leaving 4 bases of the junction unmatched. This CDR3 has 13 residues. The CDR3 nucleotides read TGTGCCTGGAAAGCGGGACTAGCGGGTGAGCAGTTCTTC. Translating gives CAWKAGLAGEQFF. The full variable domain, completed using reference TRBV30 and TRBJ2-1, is SQTIHQWPATLVQPVGSPLSLECTVEGTSNPNLYWYRQAAGRGLQLLFYSVGIGQISSEVPQNLSASRPQDRQFILSSKKLLLSDSGFYLCAWKAGLAGEQFFGPGTRLTVL.

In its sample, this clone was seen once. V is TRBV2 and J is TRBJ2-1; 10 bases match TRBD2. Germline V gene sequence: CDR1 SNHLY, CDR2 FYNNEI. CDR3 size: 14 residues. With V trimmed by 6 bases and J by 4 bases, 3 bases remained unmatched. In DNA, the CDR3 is TGTGCCAGCAGACTAGCGGGGACATACAATGAGCAGTTCTTC. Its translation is CASRLAGTYNEQFF.

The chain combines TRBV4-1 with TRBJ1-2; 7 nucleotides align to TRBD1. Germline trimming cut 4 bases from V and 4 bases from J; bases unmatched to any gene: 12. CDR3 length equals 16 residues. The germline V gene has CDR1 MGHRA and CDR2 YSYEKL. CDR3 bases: TGCGCCAGCAGCCCACCGGGACAGAGGGACCGCTATGGCTACACCTTC. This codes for CASSPPGQRDRYGYTF.

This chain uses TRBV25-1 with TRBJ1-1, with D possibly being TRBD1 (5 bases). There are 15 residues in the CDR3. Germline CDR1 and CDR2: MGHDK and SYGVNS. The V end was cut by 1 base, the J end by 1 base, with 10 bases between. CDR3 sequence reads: CASSEWGVTNTEAFF. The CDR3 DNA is TGTGCCAGCAGTGAATGGGGGGTTACGAACACTGAAGCTTTCTTT.

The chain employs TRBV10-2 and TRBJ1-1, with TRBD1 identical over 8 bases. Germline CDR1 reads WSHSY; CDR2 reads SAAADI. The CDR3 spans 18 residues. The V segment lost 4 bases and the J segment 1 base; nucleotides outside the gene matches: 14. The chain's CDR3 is CASSASPRTGIWNTEAFF. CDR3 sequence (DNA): TGCGCCAGCAGTGCTTCCCCCCGGACAGGGATTTGGAACACTGAAGCTTTCTTT.

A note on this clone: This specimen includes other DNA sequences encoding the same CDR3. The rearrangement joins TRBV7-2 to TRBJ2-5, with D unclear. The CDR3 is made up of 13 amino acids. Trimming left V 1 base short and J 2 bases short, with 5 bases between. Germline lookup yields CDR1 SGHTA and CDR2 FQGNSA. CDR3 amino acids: CASSLGQQETQYF. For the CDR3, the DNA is TGTGCCAGCAGCTTAGGGCAGCAAGAGACCCAGTACTTC.

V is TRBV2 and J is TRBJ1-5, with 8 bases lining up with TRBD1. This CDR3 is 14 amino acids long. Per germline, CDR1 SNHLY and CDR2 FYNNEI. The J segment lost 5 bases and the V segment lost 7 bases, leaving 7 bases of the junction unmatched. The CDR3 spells CASKQQGGDQPQHF. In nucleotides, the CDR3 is TGTGCCAGCAAACAACAGGGGGGCGATCAGCCCCAGCATTTT.

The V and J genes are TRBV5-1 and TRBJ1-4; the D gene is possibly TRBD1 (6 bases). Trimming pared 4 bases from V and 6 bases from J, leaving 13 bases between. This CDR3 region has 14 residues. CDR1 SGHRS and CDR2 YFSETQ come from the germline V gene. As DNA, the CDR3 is TGCGCCAGCAGCGCGACAGGCGGTTATGAAAAACTGTTTTTT. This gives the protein CASSATGGYEKLFF.

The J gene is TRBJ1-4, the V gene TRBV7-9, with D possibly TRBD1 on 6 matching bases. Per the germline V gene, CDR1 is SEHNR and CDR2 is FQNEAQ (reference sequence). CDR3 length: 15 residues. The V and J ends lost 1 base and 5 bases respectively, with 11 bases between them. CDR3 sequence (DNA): TGTGCCAGCAGCTTAGAGACAGGCCCGAATGAAAAACTGTTTTTT. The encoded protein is CASSLETGPNEKLFF.

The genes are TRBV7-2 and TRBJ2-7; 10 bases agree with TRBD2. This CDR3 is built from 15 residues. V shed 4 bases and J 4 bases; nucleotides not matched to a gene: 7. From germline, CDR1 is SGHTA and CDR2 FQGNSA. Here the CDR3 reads CASSSKAGGDYEQYF. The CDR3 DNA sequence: TGTGCCAGCAGCTCGAAAGCGGGAGGGGATTACGAGCAGTACTTC.

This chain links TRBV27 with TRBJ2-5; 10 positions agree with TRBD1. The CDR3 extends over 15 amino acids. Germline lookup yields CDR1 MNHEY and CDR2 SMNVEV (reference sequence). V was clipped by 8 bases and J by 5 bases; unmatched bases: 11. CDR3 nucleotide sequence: TGTGCCAGCGCGCCCACGACAGGGGGCGGGGAGACCCAGTACTTC. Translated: CASAPTTGGGETQYF.

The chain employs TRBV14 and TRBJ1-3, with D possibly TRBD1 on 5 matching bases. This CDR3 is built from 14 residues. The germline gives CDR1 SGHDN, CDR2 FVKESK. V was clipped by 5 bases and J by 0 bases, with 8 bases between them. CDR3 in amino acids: CASSRGHSGNTIYF. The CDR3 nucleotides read TGTGCCAGCAGCAGGGGCCACTCTGGAAACACCATATATTTT.

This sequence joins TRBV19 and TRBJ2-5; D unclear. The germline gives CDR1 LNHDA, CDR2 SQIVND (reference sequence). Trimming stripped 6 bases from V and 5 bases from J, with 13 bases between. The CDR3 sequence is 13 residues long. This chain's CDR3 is CASSPGGRETQYF. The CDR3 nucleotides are TGTGCCAGTAGCCCGGGTGGCCGGGAGACCCAGTACTTC.

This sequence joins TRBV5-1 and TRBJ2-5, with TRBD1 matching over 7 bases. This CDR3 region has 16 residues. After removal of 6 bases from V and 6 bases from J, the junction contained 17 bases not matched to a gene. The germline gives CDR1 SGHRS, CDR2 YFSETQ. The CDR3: CASTTSPGTEGQTQYF. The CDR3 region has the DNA TGCGCCAGCACCACCTCCCCCGGGACAGAGGGGCAGACCCAGTACTTC.

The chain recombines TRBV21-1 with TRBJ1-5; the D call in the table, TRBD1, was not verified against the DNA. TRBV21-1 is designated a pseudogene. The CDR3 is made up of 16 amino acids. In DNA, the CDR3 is TGTGCCAGCAGCAAAGCCAGGGATGATAGCAATCAGCCCCAGCATTTT. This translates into CASSKARDDSNQPQHF.